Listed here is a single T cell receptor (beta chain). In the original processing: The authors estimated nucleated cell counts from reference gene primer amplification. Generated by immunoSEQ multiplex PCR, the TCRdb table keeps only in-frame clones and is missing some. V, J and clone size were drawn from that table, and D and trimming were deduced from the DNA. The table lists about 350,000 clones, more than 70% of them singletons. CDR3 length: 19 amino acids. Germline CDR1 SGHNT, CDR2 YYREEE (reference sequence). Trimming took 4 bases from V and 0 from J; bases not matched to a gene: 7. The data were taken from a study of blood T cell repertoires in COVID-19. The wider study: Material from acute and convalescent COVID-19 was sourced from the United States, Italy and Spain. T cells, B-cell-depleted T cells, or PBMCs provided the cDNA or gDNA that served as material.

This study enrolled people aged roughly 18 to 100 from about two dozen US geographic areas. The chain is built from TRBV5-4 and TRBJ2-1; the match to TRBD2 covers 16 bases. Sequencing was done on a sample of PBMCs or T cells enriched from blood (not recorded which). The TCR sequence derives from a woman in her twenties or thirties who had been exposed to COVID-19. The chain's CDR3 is CASSTGTSGRAVSYNEQFF. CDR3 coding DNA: TGTGCCAGCAGCACCGGGACTAGCGGGAGGGCCGTCTCCTACAATGAGCAGTTCTTC.